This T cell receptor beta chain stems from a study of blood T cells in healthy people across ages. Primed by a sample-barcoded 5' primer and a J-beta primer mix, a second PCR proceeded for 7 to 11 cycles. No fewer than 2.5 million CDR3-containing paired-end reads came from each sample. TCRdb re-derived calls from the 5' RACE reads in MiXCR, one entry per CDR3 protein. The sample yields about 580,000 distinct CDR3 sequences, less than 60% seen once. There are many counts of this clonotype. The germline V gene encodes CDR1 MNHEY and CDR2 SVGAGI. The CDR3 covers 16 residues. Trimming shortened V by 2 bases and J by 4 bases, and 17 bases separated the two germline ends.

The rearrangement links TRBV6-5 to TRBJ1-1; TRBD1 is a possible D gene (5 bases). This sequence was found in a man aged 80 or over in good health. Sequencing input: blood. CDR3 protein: CASSYDFRAGGTEAFF. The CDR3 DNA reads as TGTGCCAGCAGTTACGATTTCAGGGCGGGAGGCACTGAAGCTTTCTTT.